This TCR beta chain was sequenced during a study of blood T cell repertoires in COVID-19. The overall study: COVID-19 samples collected from the United States, Italy and Spain covered acute and convalescent phases. Sample material is recorded as cDNA or gDNA derived from T cells, B-cell-depleted T cells, or PBMCs.

Libraries were prepared by immunoSEQ multiplex PCR; TCRdb keeps only in-frame clonotypes and omits some of them. The sample carries 130,000 or so clones, around 82% recorded once. V was shortened by 8 bases and J by 2 bases, with 21 bases between the two germline ends. The CDR3 runs 16 residues. The germline V gene has CDR1 LGHNT and CDR2 FRNRAP. The receptor was isolated from a man in his 60s with acute or convalescent COVID-19. The chain links TRBV12-5 to TRBJ1-1; D is ambiguous. Specimen: peripheral blood. CDR3 sequence reads: CASSIWVGAPNTEAFF. DNA of the CDR3: TGTGCTAGTTCGATTTGGGTGGGAGCTCCAAACACTGAAGCTTTCTTT.